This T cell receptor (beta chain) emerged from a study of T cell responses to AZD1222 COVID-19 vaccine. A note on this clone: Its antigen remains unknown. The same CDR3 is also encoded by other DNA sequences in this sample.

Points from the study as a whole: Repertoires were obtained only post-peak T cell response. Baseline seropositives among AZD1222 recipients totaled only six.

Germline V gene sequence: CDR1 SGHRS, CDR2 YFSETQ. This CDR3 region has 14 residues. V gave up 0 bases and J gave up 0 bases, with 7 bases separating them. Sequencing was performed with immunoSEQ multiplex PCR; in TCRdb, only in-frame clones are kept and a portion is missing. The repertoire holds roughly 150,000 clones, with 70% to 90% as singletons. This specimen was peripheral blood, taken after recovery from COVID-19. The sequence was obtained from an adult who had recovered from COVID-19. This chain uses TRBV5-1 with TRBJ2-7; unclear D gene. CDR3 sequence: CASSLVARSYEQYF. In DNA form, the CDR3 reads TGCGCCAGCAGCTTGGTAGCTCGCTCCTACGAGCAGTACTTC.